Listed here are 28 T cell receptor beta chains from one sample, sequenced in a study of cytomegalovirus exposure and HLA in healthy donors. The PCR had 60 Vbeta and 13 Jbeta primers. Assay: immunoSEQ multiplex PCR; the TCRdb copy retains only in-frame clones and omits some. The repertoire consists of approximately 150,000 clones, with roughly 79% occurring once and the leading ten covering 1.5% to 2%. Specimen: PBMCs. These receptors came from a woman aged 40-49 years in good health and CMV-seronegative.

The rearrangement joins TRBV15 to TRBJ1-4; D is perhaps TRBD1 (6 bases). Trimming removed 0 bases at V and 14 bases at J, with 16 bases between. Germline V gene lookup returns CDR1 LNHNV and CDR2 YYDKDF (reference sequence). The CDR3 is made up of 14 amino acids. In DNA, the CDR3 is TGTGCCACCAGCAGAGAAACAGGGCCGAGGCGGCTGTTTTTT. This gives the protein CATSRETGPRRLFF. The full variable domain, with the rest looked up from reference TRBV15 and TRBJ1-4, is DAMVIQNPRYQVTQFGKPVTLSCSQTLNHNVMYWYQQKSSQAPKLLFHYYDKDFNNEADTPDNFQSRRPNTSFCFLDIRSPGLGDTAMYLCATSRETGPRRLFFGSGTQLSVL.

The rearrangement links TRBV4-3 to TRBJ2-5, with 10 bases identical to TRBD2. Judging by the DNA end, TRBJ2-7 fits better; the J call may be wrong. Germline CDR1 reads LGHNA; CDR2 reads YSLEER. This CDR3 has 15 amino acids. For the CDR3, the DNA is TGCGCCAGCAGCCAAGAACGGACTAGCGGCTACGAGCAGTACTTC. The encoded protein is CASSQERTSGYEQYF.

The chain uses TRBV21-1 and TRBJ2-7; the D call in the table, TRBD2, was not verified against the DNA. TRBV21-1 is assigned pseudogene status. The CDR3 sequence is 16 residues long. CDR3 amino acids: CASSKVHRETGYEQYF. As DNA, the CDR3 is TGTGCCAGCAGCAAAGTCCACCGGGAGACGGGATACGAGCAGTACTTC.

The CDR3 protein is CASSLVPGGDFQPSGANVLTF. The CDR3 bases are TGTGCCAGCAGCTTAGTTCCGGGAGGGGACTTCCAACCCTCTGGGGCCAACGTCCTGACTTTC. The chain has TRBV7-8 and TRBJ2-6, with 8 bases identical to TRBD2. In germline, CDR1 is SGHVS, CDR2 FQNEAQ. The CDR3 has 21 residues. The ends lost 1 base at V and 0 bases at J; junction bases unmatched: 14.

In regard to this clone: Other DNA sequences in this specimen translate into the identical CDR3. The gene calls are TRBV7-3 and TRBJ2-3, with TRBD2 matching 12 bases. V shed 5 bases, J shed 0 bases, and the junction held 3 bases outside the gene matches. The CDR3 has 16 amino acids. Germline CDR1 is SGHTA and CDR2 is FQGTGA. The DNA for the CDR3 is TGTGCCAGCAGCCGAGGACTAGCGGGAAGCACAGATACGCAGTATTTT. The encoded protein is CASSRGLAGSTDTQYF.

This clone was counted only a few times. This chain joins TRBV5-1 and TRBJ2-7; D unresolved. Trimming took off 1 base at V and 5 bases at J, with 13 bases between the two ends. Germline lookup yields CDR1 SGHRS and CDR2 YFSETQ. The CDR3 runs to 14 residues. The CDR3 region is CASSLRQDYHEQYF. In DNA, the CDR3 is TGCGCCAGCAGCTTGAGGCAGGATTACCACGAGCAGTACTTC.

The chain couples TRBV6-5 to TRBJ1-2; 8 nucleotides align to TRBD1. CDR1 is MNHEY and CDR2 is SVGAGI in the germline V gene. CDR3 length: 14 residues. Losses at the gene ends were 8 bases for V and 2 bases for J; bases not matched to a gene: 7. DNA for the CDR3: TGTGCCAGCGCCACTCGACAGGGGAACTATGGCTACACCTTC. This translates into CASATRQGNYGYTF.

The rearrangement links TRBV4-3 to TRBJ2-3; maybe TRBD2 (6 bases). In germline, CDR1 is LGHNA, CDR2 YSLEER. This CDR3 has 15 residues. Deletions cut 1 base from V and 3 bases from J, with 11 bases between. CDR3 loop: CASSQVPGVTDTQYF. Written as DNA, the CDR3 is TGCGCCAGCAGCCAAGTTCCGGGGGTTACAGATACGCAGTATTTT.

The V gene is TRBV15, the J gene TRBJ1-2; D is unresolved. The CDR3 loop spans 15 amino acids. The V end was cut by 0 bases, the J end by 4 bases, with 12 bases between. CDR1 is LNHNV, CDR2 YYDKDF, per germline (reference sequence). The CDR3 region has the DNA TGTGCCACCAGCAGAGATCGGGGTTTGGGCTATGGCTACACCTTC. Translating it yields CATSRDRGLGYGYTF.

The chain joins TRBV6-1 to TRBJ1-5, with a tentative D call TRBD1 (6 bases). This CDR3 contains 13 residues. Trimming took off 5 bases at V and 4 bases at J, with 9 bases between the two ends. Germline CDR1 reads MNHNS; CDR2 reads SASEGT. The chain's CDR3 is CASSRTENQPQHF. DNA for the CDR3: TGTGCCAGCAGTAGGACAGAGAATCAGCCCCAGCATTTT.

CDR3: CASSFPTGSGANVLTF. CDR3 sequence (DNA): TGTGCCAGCAGCTTCCCGACAGGGAGTGGGGCCAACGTCCTGACTTTC. The chain joins TRBV5-6 to TRBJ2-6; the match to TRBD1 covers 7 bases. V trimming: 2 bases; J trimming: 3 bases; junction bases outside the gene matches: 5. Germline CDR1 SGHDT, CDR2 YYEEEE. The CDR3 spans 16 residues.

DNA of the CDR3: TGTGCCAGCGGACCATCTAGCGGGGCTATAGATACGCAGTATTTT. Translating gives CASGPSSGAIDTQYF. V gene TRBV11-3 combines with J gene TRBJ2-3; 9 bases map to TRBD2. This CDR3 has 15 residues. Trimming at V came to 8 bases and at J to 5 bases, leaving 11 bases not matched to a gene. CDR1 SGHNT and CDR2 YENEEA come from the germline V gene.

V gene TRBV7-8 combines with J gene TRBJ1-5; D is unclear. V was shortened by 0 bases and J by 0 bases, with 9 bases between the two germline ends. This CDR3 is built from 16 residues. The germline V gene has CDR1 SGHVS and CDR2 FQNEAQ. The chain's CDR3 is CASSLATRYSNQPQHF. The CDR3 bases are TGTGCCAGCAGCTTAGCGACACGATATAGCAATCAGCCCCAGCATTTT.

The chain combines TRBV28 with TRBJ1-1, with 8 bases that match TRBD1. The V and J ends lost 6 bases and 10 bases, in that order; junction bases with no gene match: 7. This CDR3 is 12 amino acids long. The V gene's germline CDR1 is MDHEN and CDR2 SYDVKM. The CDR3 region has the DNA TGTGCCAGCAGATACCCCGGACAGGGAGCTTTCTTT. It encodes CASRYPGQGAFF.

V gene TRBV11-2 combines with J gene TRBJ2-3; D perhaps matches TRBD2 (5 bases). Germline V gene data show CDR1 as SGHAT and CDR2 as FQNNGV. The germline V and J ends were trimmed by 1 base and 4 bases, with 9 bases remaining between them. This CDR3 has 14 residues. CDR3 sequence (DNA): TGTGCCAGCAGCTTAGGCGGGTGGGCAGATACGCAGTATTTT. Its translation: CASSLGGWADTQYF.

This chain connects TRBV21-1 to TRBJ1-5; the D segment call TRBD1 is taken from the table without a DNA check. TRBV21-1 is given as a pseudogene. This CDR3 has 16 amino acids. The CDR3 DNA reads TGTGCCAGCAGCAAAGCTGAGACAGGGGGCAATCAGCCCCAGCATTTT. It codes for CASSKAETGGNQPQHF.

The chain recombines TRBV6-5 with TRBJ1-1; TRBD1 might be the D (6 bases). CDR1 MNHEY and CDR2 SVGAGI come from the germline V gene. The CDR3 totals 14 residues. Trimming left V 5 bases short and J 0 bases short, with 10 bases between. The CDR3 loop reads CASSRTEVNTEAFF. The DNA of the CDR3 is TGTGCCAGCAGTCGGACAGAAGTGAACACTGAAGCTTTCTTT.

This clone has just one count. V and J are TRBV5-4 and TRBJ2-7; 7 bases match TRBD2. CDR1 is SGHNT, CDR2 YYREEE, per germline (reference sequence). The trim removed 4 bases at V and 2 bases at J, leaving 6 bases unmatched. The CDR3 totals 14 residues. CDR3 sequence reads: CASSRGELAYEQYF. In DNA form, the CDR3 reads TGTGCCAGCAGCCGGGGGGAACTAGCCTACGAGCAGTACTTC.

The J gene is TRBJ1-5, the V gene TRBV5-6; 7 bases agree with TRBD1. V was pared by 4 bases and J by 2 bases, with 6 bases of the junction left unmatched. This CDR3 has 15 amino acids. Germline V CDR1 and CDR2: SGHDT, YYEEEE. The chain's CDR3 is CASSQTGDGNQPQHF. Here the CDR3 DNA reads TGTGCCAGCAGCCAAACAGGGGATGGCAATCAGCCCCAGCATTTT.

The J gene is TRBJ2-4, the V gene TRBV5-8, with D possibly TRBD2 on 6 matching bases. CDR3 size: 17 residues. CDR1 and CDR2 from the germline V gene are SGHTS and YDEGEE. Trimming removed 1 base from V and 0 bases from J, with 14 bases in between. The DNA of the CDR3 is TGTGCCAGCAGCTTGCGGCCGGGGGACTTAGCCAAAAACATTCAGTACTTC. Its protein is CASSLRPGDLAKNIQYF.

The CDR3 loop is CASRQNRVLDYGYTF. DNA of the CDR3: TGTGCCAGTAGGCAAAACAGGGTACTGGACTATGGCTACACCTTC. The rearrangement links TRBV19 to TRBJ1-2; the D gene is possibly TRBD1 (6 bases). V dropped 6 bases and J dropped 3 bases, with 17 bases sitting between them. Germline CDR1 and CDR2: LNHDA and SQIVND (reference sequence). CDR3 size: 15 residues.

The rearrangement joins TRBV27 to TRBJ2-5; 8 bases match TRBD1. The assigned J gene may be wrong: the sequence end matches TRBJ2-7 better. CDR3 length: 13 amino acids. Germline-derived CDR1 and CDR2 are MNHEY and SMNVEV (reference sequence). The CDR3 DNA reads as TGTGCCAGCAGTATTGGACAGGGCTACGAGCAGTACTTC. Translated, it gives CASSIGQGYEQYF.

The V call is TRBV28, the J call TRBJ2-7; no firm D call. Trimming took off 4 bases at V and 2 bases at J, with 6 bases between the two ends. Germline V CDR1 and CDR2: MDHEN, SYDVKM. The CDR3 sequence is 12 residues long. Here the CDR3 reads CASSSVPYEQYF. DNA of the CDR3: TGTGCCAGCAGTTCGGTCCCCTACGAGCAGTACTTC.

The chain links TRBV6-6 to TRBJ1-1; D uncertain. The CDR3 has 13 amino acids. Germline values: CDR1 MNHNY, CDR2 SVGAGI (reference sequence). V lost 2 bases to trimming and J lost 5 bases, with 9 bases between them. The CDR3 region is CASSYNSLTEAFF. The CDR3 bases are TGTGCCAGCAGTTACAACAGCCTGACTGAAGCTTTCTTT.

The rearrangement joins TRBV5-6 to TRBJ2-7; a weak D match, TRBD2 (6 bases). CDR1 and CDR2 from the germline V gene are SGHDT and YYEEEE. The V gene lost 4 bases and the J gene lost 4 bases, with 12 bases spanning the gap. The CDR3 totals 13 residues. DNA of the CDR3: TGTGCCAGCAGCCCGGGGGTAGCATACGAGCAGTACTTC. Encoded protein: CASSPGVAYEQYF.

This clone was found once. The chain employs TRBV5-6 and TRBJ2-5; D perhaps matches TRBD2 (5 bases). Trimming left V 0 bases short and J 3 bases short, with 9 bases between. This CDR3 has 14 amino acids. The germline gives CDR1 SGHDT, CDR2 YYEEEE. As DNA, the CDR3 is TGTGCCAGCAGCTTGGCGGGGATGGAAGAGACCCAGTACTTC. Translation: CASSLAGMEETQYF.

This clone was counted only a few times. This chain uses TRBV11-3 with TRBJ2-1, with 9 bases identical to TRBD1. This CDR3 contains 14 residues. With 5 bases clipped from V and 10 bases from J, the junction kept 9 bases outside the gene matches. The germline gives CDR1 SGHNT, CDR2 YENEEA. CDR3 DNA: TGTGCCAGCAGCCGACAGGGGGAAGGAATGGAGCAGTTCTTC. Residues: CASSRQGEGMEQFF.

The chain uses TRBV7-8 and TRBJ2-7; 7 bases align to TRBD2. J lost 3 bases, V lost 5 bases, and 7 bases had no gene match. Germline assignment: CDR1 SGHVS and CDR2 FQNEAQ. This CDR3 has 14 residues. CDR3 bases: TGTGCCAGCAGCCCTCTAGCGGCAGTCTACGAGCAGTACTTC. Translation: CASSPLAAVYEQYF. The whole variable domain, filled in from reference TRBV7-8 and TRBJ2-7, reads GAGVSQSPRYKVAKRGQDVALRCDPISGHVSLFWYQQALGQGPEFLTYFQNEAQLDKSGLPSDRFFAERPEGSVSTLKIQRTQQEDSAVYLCASSPLAAVYEQYFGPGTRLTVT.